Presented here are 16 T cell receptor beta chains from one specimen sequenced in a study of blood T cell repertoires in COVID-19. The protocol was immunoSEQ multiplex PCR, while the TCRdb copy is restricted to in-frame clones and leaves out a portion. Of 95,000 to 150,000 clones listed, 85% to 90% are singletons. Sample: peripheral blood. The receptors shown here come from a man aged 60 to 69 with acute or convalescent COVID-19.

This clone was counted between two and nine times. The chain links TRBV27 to TRBJ2-1; D possibly corresponds to TRBD2 (6 bases). V lost 6 bases, J lost 0 bases, and 18 bases lay in between. Looked up from germline, CDR1 is MNHEY and CDR2 is SMNVEV (reference sequence). This CDR3 is 17 amino acids long. CDR3 sequence: CASRIPGLASSYNEQFF. The CDR3 region has the DNA TGTGCCAGCAGGATCCCGGGACTTGCGTCCTCCTACAATGAGCAGTTCTTC.

This chain uses TRBV9 with TRBJ1-5; 10 bases are shared with TRBD1. J lost 0 bases, V lost 2 bases, and 2 bases had no gene match. The CDR3 is 16 residues long. Per germline, CDR1 SGDLS and CDR2 YYNGEE. CDR3 DNA: TGTGCCAGCAGCGTCGGGACAGGGGCTAGCAATCAGCCCCAGCATTTT. Amino acids: CASSVGTGASNQPQHF.

The V gene is TRBV29-1, the J gene TRBJ2-5, with 7 positions matching TRBD2. V trimming: 3 bases; J trimming: 5 bases; junction bases outside the gene matches: 3. The CDR3 has 12 amino acids. Germline V gene lookup returns CDR1 SQVTM and CDR2 ANQGSEA. The CDR3: CSVEGRVETQYF. The CDR3 coding sequence is TGCAGCGTTGAGGGGAGGGTCGAGACCCAGTACTTC.

The sample holds one count of this clone. The chain joins TRBV3-1 (or the pseudogene TRBV3-2) to TRBJ1-3, with D maybe TRBD1 (6 bases). The CDR3 has 17 amino acids. V lost 4 bases, J lost 0 bases, and 16 bases lay in between. Germline V gene lookup returns CDR1 LGHDT and CDR2 YNNKEL (reference sequence). The CDR3 nucleotides read TGTGCCAGCAGCCCTGGGTCCCTGACAGGCTCTGGAAACACCATATATTTT. It encodes CASSPGSLTGSGNTIYF.

The chain combines TRBV5-1 with TRBJ2-5; D remains ambiguous. Germline assignment: CDR1 SGHRS and CDR2 YFSETQ. CDR3 size: 12 residues. The V end was cut by 3 bases, the J end by 5 bases, with 8 bases between. The CDR3 nucleotides read TGCGCCAGCAGCTGGAAGAGGGAGACCCAGTACTTC. Its translation is CASSWKRETQYF.

The chain employs TRBV5-8 and TRBJ1-1; TRBD1 might be the D (6 bases). This CDR3 has 14 residues. Germline V CDR1 and CDR2: SGHTS, YDEGEE. Trimming took off 5 bases at V and 7 bases at J, with 18 bases between the two ends. The chain's CDR3 is CASSLGQHSGEAFF. CDR3 coding DNA: TGTGCCAGCAGTTTAGGACAGCATAGTGGTGAAGCTTTCTTT.

The J gene is TRBJ1-2, the V gene TRBV24-1; 11 bases are shared with TRBD1. Germline V CDR1 and CDR2: KGHDR, SFDVKD. The CDR3 loop spans 16 amino acids. The trim removed 3 bases at V and 6 bases at J, leaving 8 bases unmatched. The CDR3, as DNA: TGTGCCACCAGTGATCCGAGGGGGACAGGGGGTGATGGCTACACCTTC. It encodes CATSDPRGTGGDGYTF.

This clone appeared a few times. This chain connects TRBV7-9 to TRBJ2-1; 7 bases are shared with TRBD2. The CDR3 is made up of 15 amino acids. CDR1 SEHNR and CDR2 FQNEAQ come from the germline V gene (reference sequence). With V trimmed by 5 bases and J by 2 bases, 6 bases remained unmatched. CDR3 DNA: TGTGCCAGCAGCCCACCAGGACTAGCCTACAATGAGCAGTTCTTC. Encoded protein: CASSPPGLAYNEQFF.

The genes are TRBV7-3 and TRBJ2-1; the D call may be TRBD1 or TRBD2 (7 bases each). The CDR3 covers 13 residues. With 10 bases removed from V and 9 bases from J, the gap between germline ends came to 19 bases. The germline gives CDR1 SGHTA, CDR2 FQGTGA. CDR3 DNA sequence: TGTGCCACCAGGGGGGGAGGTACGGGTGAGCAGTTCTTC. This sequence encodes CATRGGGTGEQFF.

The chain couples TRBV4-2 to TRBJ1-3; D is uncertain. Deletions cut 0 bases from V and 4 bases from J, with 10 bases between. The CDR3 loop spans 15 amino acids. Germline lookup yields CDR1 LGHNA and CDR2 YNFKEQ. The CDR3 DNA reads as TGTGCCAGCAGCCAAGAGGAGAGGGCGGGAAACACCATATATTTT. Its translation: CASSQEERAGNTIYF.

This chain links TRBV4-1 with TRBJ2-1; D is perhaps TRBD2 (6 bases). V was clipped by 0 bases and J by 14 bases, with 17 bases between them. Germline CDR1 and CDR2: MGHRA and YSYEKL. The CDR3 spans 14 residues. The CDR3 coding sequence is TGCGCCAGCAGCCAAGAGGAGTCATGGGGGGTAGAGTTCTTC. This translates into CASSQEESWGVEFF.

This chain uses TRBV4-1 with TRBJ2-6; D is possibly TRBD1 (6 bases). The CDR3 sequence is 20 residues long. Per germline, CDR1 MGHRA and CDR2 YSYEKL. V was trimmed by 0 bases and J by 0 bases, leaving 18 bases between them. This CDR3 reads CASSQDRGDKARSGANVLTF. DNA of the CDR3: TGCGCCAGCAGCCAAGATCGAGGGGACAAAGCCCGCTCTGGGGCCAACGTCCTGACTTTC.

V gene TRBV7-9 combines with J gene TRBJ2-2; D gene ambiguous. Trimming pared 5 bases from V and 8 bases from J, leaving 9 bases between. The CDR3 contains 12 residues. Germline CDR1 reads SEHNR; CDR2 reads FQNEAQ (reference sequence). The CDR3 here is CASSRSVGELFF. In nucleotides, the CDR3 is TGTGCCAGCAGCCGTTCGGTGGGGGAGCTGTTTTTT.

V gene TRBV5-8 combines with J gene TRBJ2-2; 8 bases align to TRBD1. J was trimmed by 4 bases and V by 6 bases; bases with no gene match: 8. Germline V gene lookup returns CDR1 SGHTS and CDR2 YDEGEE. The CDR3 contains 15 residues. The CDR3 nucleotides read TGTGCCAGCATCCCGACAGGGGCGGGCACCGGGGAGCTGTTTTTT. The encoded protein is CASIPTGAGTGELFF.

This clone appeared a single time. The chain uses TRBV9 and TRBJ2-5, with D maybe TRBD2 (6 bases). V was shortened by 1 base and J by 5 bases, with 15 bases between the two germline ends. This CDR3 spans 15 amino acids. Germline V gene data show CDR1 as SGDLS and CDR2 as YYNGEE. CDR3 residues: CASSVFGSRGETQYF. The CDR3 bases are TGTGCCAGCAGCGTATTCGGGAGCCGGGGGGAGACCCAGTACTTC.

The genes are TRBV4-3 and TRBJ1-1; D not resolved. CDR3 length: 17 amino acids. V dropped 2 bases and J dropped 0 bases, with 16 bases sitting between them. The germline V gene encodes CDR1 LGHNA and CDR2 YSLEER. The CDR3 sequence is CASSQRSLSAMNTEAFF. CDR3 nucleotide sequence: TGCGCCAGCAGCCAAAGATCCCTTAGTGCTATGAACACTGAAGCTTTCTTT.